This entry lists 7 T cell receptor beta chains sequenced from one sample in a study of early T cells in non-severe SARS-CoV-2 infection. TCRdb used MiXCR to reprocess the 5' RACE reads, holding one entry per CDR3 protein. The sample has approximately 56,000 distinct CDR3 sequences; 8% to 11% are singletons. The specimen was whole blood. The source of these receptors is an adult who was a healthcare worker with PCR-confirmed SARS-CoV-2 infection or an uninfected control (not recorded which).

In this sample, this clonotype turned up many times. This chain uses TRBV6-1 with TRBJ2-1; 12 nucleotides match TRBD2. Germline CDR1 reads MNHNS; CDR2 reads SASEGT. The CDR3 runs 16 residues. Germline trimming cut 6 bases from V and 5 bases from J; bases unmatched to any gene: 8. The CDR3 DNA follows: TGTGCCAGCAGACTGACTAGCGGGAGTAACAACAATGAGCAGTTCTTC. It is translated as CASRLTSGSNNNEQFF.

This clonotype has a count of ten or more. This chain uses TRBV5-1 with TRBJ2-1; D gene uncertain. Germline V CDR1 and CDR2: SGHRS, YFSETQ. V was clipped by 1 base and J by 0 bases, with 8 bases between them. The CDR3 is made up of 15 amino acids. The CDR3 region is CASSLSRSSYNEQFF. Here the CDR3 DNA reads TGCGCCAGCAGCTTGAGTAGGAGCTCCTACAATGAGCAGTTCTTC. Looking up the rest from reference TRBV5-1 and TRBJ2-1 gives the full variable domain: KAGVTQTPRYLIKTRGQQVTLSCSPISGHRSVSWYQQTPGQGLQFLFEYFSETQRNKGNFPGRFSGRQFSNSRSEMNVSTLELGDSALYLCASSLSRSSYNEQFFGPGTRLTVL.

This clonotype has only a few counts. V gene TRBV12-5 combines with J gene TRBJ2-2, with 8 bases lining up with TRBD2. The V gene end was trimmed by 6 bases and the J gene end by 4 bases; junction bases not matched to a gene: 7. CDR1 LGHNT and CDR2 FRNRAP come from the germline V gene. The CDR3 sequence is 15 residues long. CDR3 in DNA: TGTGCTAGTGGCAGACCGGGAGGGGCCACCGGGGAGCTGTTTTTT. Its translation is CASGRPGGATGELFF.

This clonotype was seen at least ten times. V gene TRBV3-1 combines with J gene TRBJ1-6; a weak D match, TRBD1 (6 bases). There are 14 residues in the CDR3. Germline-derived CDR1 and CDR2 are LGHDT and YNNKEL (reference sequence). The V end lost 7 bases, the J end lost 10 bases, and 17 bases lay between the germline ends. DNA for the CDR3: TGTGCCAGCACCCGATCAGGGGTCGACTCACCCCTCCACTTT. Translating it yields CASTRSGVDSPLHF.

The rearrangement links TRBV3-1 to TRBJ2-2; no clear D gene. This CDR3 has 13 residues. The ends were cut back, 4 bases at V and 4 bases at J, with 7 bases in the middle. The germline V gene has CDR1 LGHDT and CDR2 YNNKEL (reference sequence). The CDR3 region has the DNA TGTGCCAGCAGCCTAAGTGGCACCGGGGAGCTGTTTTTT. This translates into CASSLSGTGELFF.

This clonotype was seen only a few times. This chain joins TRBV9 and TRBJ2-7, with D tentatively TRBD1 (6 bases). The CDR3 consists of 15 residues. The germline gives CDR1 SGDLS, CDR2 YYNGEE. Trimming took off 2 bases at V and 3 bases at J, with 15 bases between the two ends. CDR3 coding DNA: TGTGCCAGCAGCGTGGCTCCAGGGGAACGCTACGAGCAGTACTTC. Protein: CASSVAPGERYEQYF. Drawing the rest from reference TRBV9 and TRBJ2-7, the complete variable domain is DSGVTQTPKHLITATGQRVTLRCSPRSGDLSVYWYQQSLDQGLQFLIQYYNGEERAKGNILERFSAQQFPDLHSELNLSSLELGDSALYFCASSVAPGERYEQYFGPGTRLTVT.

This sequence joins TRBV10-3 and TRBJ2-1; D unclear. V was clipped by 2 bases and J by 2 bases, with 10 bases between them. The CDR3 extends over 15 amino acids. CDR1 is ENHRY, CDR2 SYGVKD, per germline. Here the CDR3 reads CAISEREVAYNEQFF. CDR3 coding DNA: TGTGCCATCAGTGAGAGAGAAGTAGCCTACAATGAGCAGTTCTTC.